This TCR beta chain was identified in a study of blood T cell repertoires in COVID-19. Study summary: From the United States, Italy and Spain came samples of acute and convalescent COVID-19. The analysed material was cDNA or gDNA that came from T cells, B-cell-depleted T cells, or PBMCs.

In the original workflow: Amplification with reference gene primers provided the estimates of nucleated cell counts. Repertoires were generated with immunoSEQ multiplex PCR, while TCRdb's copy carries only in-frame clones and drops some. The D gene and trimming were derived from the DNA, and the V and J assignments and clone size from that table. The sample contains 100,000 to 150,000 clones, 80% to 85% of which appear only once. From germline, CDR1 is KGHSH and CDR2 LQKENI. The length of the CDR3 is 15 residues. Trimming shortened V by 0 bases and J by 1 base, and 9 bases separated the two germline ends.

The gene calls are TRBV18 and TRBJ1-1; D is uncertain. Sequenced material: peripheral blood. The sequence was obtained from a woman between 50 and 59 years old with acute or convalescent COVID-19. The CDR3 DNA sequence: TGTGCCAGCTCACCACCGCGGGTTCCGAACACTGAAGCTTTCTTT. Translated, it gives CASSPPRVPNTEAFF.